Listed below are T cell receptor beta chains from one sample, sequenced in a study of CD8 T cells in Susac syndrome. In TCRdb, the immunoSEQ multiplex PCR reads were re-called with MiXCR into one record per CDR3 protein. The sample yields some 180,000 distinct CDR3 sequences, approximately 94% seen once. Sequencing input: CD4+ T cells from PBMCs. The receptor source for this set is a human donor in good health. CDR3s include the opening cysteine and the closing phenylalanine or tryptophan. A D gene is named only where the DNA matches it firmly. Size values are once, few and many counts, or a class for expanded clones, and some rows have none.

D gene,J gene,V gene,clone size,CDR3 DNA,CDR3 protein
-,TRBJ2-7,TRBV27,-,TGTGCCAGCAGACCCTTTAGGGAGTTCTACGAGCAGTACTTC,CASRPFREFYEQYF
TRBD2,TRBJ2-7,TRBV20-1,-,TGCAGTGCTAGTGGAGCGGGAGTGGGCTACGAGCAGTACTTC,CSASGAGVGYEQYF
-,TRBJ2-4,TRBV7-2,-,TGTGCCAGCAGCTTGGGCAGATCCCTAGCCAAAAACATTCAGTACTTC,CASSLGRSLAKNIQYF
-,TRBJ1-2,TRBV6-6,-,TGTGCCAGCACCTCCAGGGGAGGCTATGGCTACACCTTC,CASTSRGGYGYTF
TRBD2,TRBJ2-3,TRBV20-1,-,TGCAGTGCTACCCCGGGACTAGCGGGCCCTAGCACAGATACGCAGTATTTT,CSATPGLAGPSTDTQYF
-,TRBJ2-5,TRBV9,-,TGTGCCAGCAGCGTCACTCCCTCGGGGGAGACCCAGTACTTC,CASSVTPSGETQYF
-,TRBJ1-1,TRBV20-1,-,TGCAGTGCACCGCGGACATTGGACACTGAAGCTTTCTTT,CSAPRTLDTEAFF
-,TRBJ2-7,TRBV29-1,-,TGCAGCGTTGAAGATTTGAGCTACGAGCAGTACTTC,CSVEDLSYEQYF
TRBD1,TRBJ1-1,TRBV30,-,TGTGCCTGGAGTGTCACAGGGGCGAACACTGAAGCTTTCTTT,CAWSVTGANTEAFF
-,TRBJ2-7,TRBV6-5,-,TGTGCCAGCAGTCTCAGGGATTTGCAGTACTTC,CASSLRDLQYF
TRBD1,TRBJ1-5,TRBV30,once,TGTGCCTGGAGTCAGGACAGGGCCGGGCCCCAGCATTTT,CAWSQDRAGPQHF
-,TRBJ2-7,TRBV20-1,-,TGCAGTGCCGCCTTGGCAGGGGCCTACGAGCAGTACTTC,CSAALAGAYEQYF
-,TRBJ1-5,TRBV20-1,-,TGCAGTGCTAGAGATGGGGAGGCCCCGAGGCCCCAGCATTTT,CSARDGEAPRPQHF
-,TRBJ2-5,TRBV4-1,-,TGCGCCAGCAGCCAAGTGCAAGACCAAGAGACCCAGTACTTC,CASSQVQDQETQYF
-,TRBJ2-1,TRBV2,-,TGTGCCAGTCTTCCGGGACTGGCATACAATGAGCAGTTCTTC,CASLPGLAYNEQFF
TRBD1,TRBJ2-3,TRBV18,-,TGTGCCACCAAAAAGGGGGCCGGGGCAGATACGCAGTATTTT,CATKKGAGADTQYF
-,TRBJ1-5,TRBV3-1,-,TGTGCCAGCAGCCCGACCCAGGGTAGTCAGCCCCAGCATTTT,CASSPTQGSQPQHF
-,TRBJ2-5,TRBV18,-,TGTGCCAGCTCACCACCGGGGCGGCACCAAGAGACCCAGTACTTC,CASSPPGRHQETQYF
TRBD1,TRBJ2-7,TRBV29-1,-,TGCAGCGTTGTCATGGTTTCAGGGGGCGAGCAGTACTTC,CSVVMVSGGEQYF
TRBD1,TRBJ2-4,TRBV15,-,TGTGCCACCAGCAAGGGGACAGCCGGTTTCGCCAAAAACATTCAGTACTTC,CATSKGTAGFAKNIQYF
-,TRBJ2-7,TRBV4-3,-,TGCGCCAGCAGCCAATCACGTATCTCCTACGAGCAGTACTTC,CASSQSRISYEQYF
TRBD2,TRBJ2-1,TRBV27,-,TGTGCCAGCAGTTTAACTAGCGGGAGGGCCGAGCAGTTCTTC,CASSLTSGRAEQFF
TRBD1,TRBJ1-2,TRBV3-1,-,TGTGCCAGCCGGACAGGGGATGGCTACACCTTC,CASRTGDGYTF
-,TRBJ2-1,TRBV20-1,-,TGCAGTGCTAGAGACTGGCGCGGGAACTACAATGAGCAGTTCTTC,CSARDWRGNYNEQFF
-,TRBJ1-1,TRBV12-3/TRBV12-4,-,TGTGCCAGCAGTTTGGTCCCTGAGAGGACTGAAGCTTTCTTT,CASSLVPERTEAFF
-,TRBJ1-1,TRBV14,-,TGTGCCAGCAGCCAAGATGTGGGTGAGGCTTTCTTT,CASSQDVGEAFF
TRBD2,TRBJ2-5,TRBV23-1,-,TGCGCCAGCAGTCGTGGAACTAGCGGGAGGCCGGGAACCCAATTGGGAGAGACCCAGTACTTC,CASSRGTSGRPGTQLGETQYF
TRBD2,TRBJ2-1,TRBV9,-,TGTGCCAGCAGCGCGCAAGGACTAGCGGGAGTCGAGCAGTTCTTC,CASSAQGLAGVEQFF
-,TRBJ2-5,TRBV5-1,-,TGCGCCAGCAGCTTGGCGGTCCCAGGAGTAGAGACCCAGTACTTC,CASSLAVPGVETQYF
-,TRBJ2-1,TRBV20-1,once,TGCAGTGCTAGTTTGGACTACAATGAGCAGTTCTTC,CSASLDYNEQFF
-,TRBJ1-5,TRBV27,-,TGTGCCAGCGCCATTAATAGCAATCAGCCCCAGCATTTT,CASAINSNQPQHF
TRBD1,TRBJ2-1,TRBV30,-,TGTGCCTGGAGTGTACAGGGGCGAGGGTTCTTC,CAWSVQGRGFF
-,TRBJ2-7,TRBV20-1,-,TGCAGTGCTAGTAGGGAGTCCCCAGCCTACGAGCAGTACTTC,CSASRESPAYEQYF
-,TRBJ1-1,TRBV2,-,TGTGCCAGCAGTGCTCAGGGGAACACTGAAGCTTTCTTT,CASSAQGNTEAFF
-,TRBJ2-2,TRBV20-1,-,TGCAGTGCTAGACGGACACTGAACACCGGGGAGCTGTTTTTT,CSARRTLNTGELFF
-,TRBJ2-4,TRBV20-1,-,TGCAGTGCTAGTCCCAGCCAGTATCAGTACTTC,CSASPSQYQYF
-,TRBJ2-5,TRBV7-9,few,TGTGCCAGCAGCTTAGGCGGGAATAGGGAGACCCAGTACTTC,CASSLGGNRETQYF
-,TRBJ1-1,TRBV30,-,TGTGCCTGGAGCACACAGGGTCGCACTGAAGCTTTCTTT,CAWSTQGRTEAFF
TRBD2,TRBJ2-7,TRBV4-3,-,TGCGCCAGCAGCCTTTCCGGACTAGCTAACCACGAGCAGTACTTC,CASSLSGLANHEQYF
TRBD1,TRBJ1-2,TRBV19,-,TGTGCCAGTAGTCGACAGGGCGCGAATGGCTACACCTTC,CASSRQGANGYTF